This T cell receptor beta chain was found in a study of T cell changes during pregnancy in multiple sclerosis. The table came from immunoSEQ multiplex PCR; TCRdb's copy has only in-frame clones and leaves some out. The sample includes roughly 61,000 clones, 70% to 90% of them seen just once. Germline assignment: CDR1 SGDLS and CDR2 YYNGEE. The CDR3 is made up of 16 amino acids. Unmatched junction bases numbered 4, after V lost 0 bases and J lost 3 bases. The starting material was peripheral blood, obtained in the first trimester of pregnancy. V gene TRBV9 combines with J gene TRBJ2-1, with 9 bases identical to TRBD2. This sequence was found in a female donor in good health, enrolled as a control in a pregnancy study. The CDR3 DNA is TGTGCCAGCAGCGTAGGAGCGGGGGGAGACTACAATGAGCAGTTCTTC. Translation: CASSVGAGGDYNEQFF.